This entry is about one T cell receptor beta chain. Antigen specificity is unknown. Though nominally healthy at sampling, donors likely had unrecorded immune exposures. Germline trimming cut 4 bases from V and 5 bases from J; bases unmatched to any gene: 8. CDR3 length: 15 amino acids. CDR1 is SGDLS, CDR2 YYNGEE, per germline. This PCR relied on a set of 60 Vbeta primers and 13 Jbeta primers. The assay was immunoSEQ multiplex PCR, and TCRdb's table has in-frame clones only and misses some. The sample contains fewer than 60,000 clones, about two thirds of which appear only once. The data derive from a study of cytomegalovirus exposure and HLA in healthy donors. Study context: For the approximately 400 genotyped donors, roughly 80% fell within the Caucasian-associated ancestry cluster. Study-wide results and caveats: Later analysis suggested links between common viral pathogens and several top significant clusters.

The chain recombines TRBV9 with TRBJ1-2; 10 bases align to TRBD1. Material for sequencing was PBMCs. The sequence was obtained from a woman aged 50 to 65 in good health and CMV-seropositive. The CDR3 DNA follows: TGTGCCAGCAGCAAACAACCGGGACAGGGGTATGGCTACACCTTC. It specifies CASSKQPGQGYGYTF. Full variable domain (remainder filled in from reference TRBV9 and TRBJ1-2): DSGVTQTPKHLITATGQRVTLRCSPRSGDLSVYWYQQSLDQGLQFLIQYYNGEERAKGNILERFSAQQFPDLHSELNLSSLELGDSALYFCASSKQPGQGYGYTFGSGTRLTVV.